This TCR beta chain originates from a study of T cells in Graves' hyperthyroidism and ophthalmopathy. The overall study: At initial diagnosis, before any treatment had begun, peripheral blood was obtained.

The CDR3 loop spans 14 amino acids. Trimming took 6 bases from V and 7 from J; bases not matched to a gene: 13. Per germline, CDR1 DFQATT and CDR2 SNEGSKA (reference sequence). Each person with ophthalmopathy scored at least 3 on the Clinical Activity Score, reached NOSPECS grade 4 or higher, and had been ill under 3 months. Each diagnosis drew on symptoms, thyroxine, TRAb, thyroid ultrasound and orbital computed tomography findings. TCR beta CDR3 regions were amplified from RNA transcripts. Carried out on the TCR CDR3, a first-round RT-PCR used the HTBI primer set. TCRdb reprocessed the multiplex PCR reads via MiXCR and lists one record per CDR3 protein. This sample has around 570,000 distinct CDR3 sequences, with about 20% found just once. Concerning this clonotype: Just one base apart from a much larger clone, this may be a read error.

This TCR was sampled from a man between 35 and 55 years old with Graves' ophthalmopathy. This chain connects TRBV20-1 to TRBJ2-7, with TRBD2 identical over 9 bases. Sequencing was done on a sample of blood. The CDR3 sequence is CSAPGLASRDEQYF. CDR3 in DNA: TGCAGTGCCCCAGGACTAGCGAGCCGGGATGAGCAGTACTTC.